These 15 T cell receptor beta chains share one sample of origin, sequenced in a study of T cell responses to AZD1222 COVID-19 vaccine. Only in-frame clones appear in the TCRdb table, and some are missing; sequencing was by immunoSEQ multiplex PCR. The table has 150,000 or so clones, about 93% seen once; the top ten hold less than 5.5%. The sample here was peripheral blood, taken on day 0 of AZD1222 vaccination. These receptors were obtained from an adult in good health.

This chain joins TRBV2 and TRBJ2-1, with a weak D call TRBD2 (6 bases). There are 18 residues in the CDR3. V was shortened by 8 bases and J by 4 bases, with 27 bases between the two germline ends. Germline loops: CDR1 SNHLY, CDR2 FYNNEI. CDR3 sequence reads: CASSIGPWTLGGYNEQFF. Here the CDR3 DNA reads TGTGCCAGCTCAATAGGTCCTTGGACCCTTGGGGGGTACAATGAGCAGTTCTTC. Variable domain in full (rest from reference TRBV2 and TRBJ2-1): EPEVTQTPSHQVTQMGQEVILRCVPISNHLYFYWYRQILGQKVEFLVSFYNNEISEKSEIFDDQFSVERPDGSNFTLKIRSTKLEDSAMYFCASSIGPWTLGGYNEQFFGPGTRLTVL.

V gene TRBV29-1 combines with J gene TRBJ1-1; D might be TRBD1 (6 bases). This CDR3 has 15 residues. CDR1 is SQVTM and CDR2 is ANQGSEA in the germline V gene. With 4 bases removed from V and 3 bases from J, the gap between germline ends came to 18 bases. The CDR3 reads CSVGGRAGVDTEAFF. CDR3 DNA sequence: TGCAGCGTTGGAGGTCGGGCAGGGGTCGACACTGAAGCTTTCTTT.

The CDR3: CASSEYRSTDTQYF. CDR3 in DNA: TGTGCCAGCAGTGAATATAGGAGTACAGATACGCAGTATTTT. The rearrangement joins TRBV25-1 to TRBJ2-3; D remains unclear. The CDR3 loop spans 14 amino acids. Trimming removed 0 bases from V and 3 bases from J, with 7 bases in between. CDR1 and CDR2 from the germline V gene are MGHDK and SYGVNS. Looking up the rest from reference TRBV25-1 and TRBJ2-3 gives the full variable domain: EADIYQTPRYLVIGTGKKITLECSQTMGHDKMYWYQQDPGMELHLIHYSYGVNSTEKGDLSSESTVSRIRTEHFPLTLESARPSHTSQYLCASSEYRSTDTQYFGPGTRLTVL.

This chain connects TRBV7-8 to TRBJ1-1; D is possibly TRBD1 (5 bases). Germline V CDR1 and CDR2: SGHVS, FQNEAQ. The CDR3 length is 14 residues. Trimming pared 5 bases from V and 4 bases from J, leaving 14 bases between. The CDR3 sequence: CASSPGPGGTEAFF. DNA of the CDR3: TGTGCCAGCAGCCCGGGCCCGGGGGGCACTGAAGCTTTCTTT.

The chain has TRBV5-6 and TRBJ2-3; no firm D call. Germline V gene lookup returns CDR1 SGHDT and CDR2 YYEEEE. The germline V and J ends were trimmed by 0 bases and 1 base, with 9 bases remaining between them. The CDR3 extends over 15 amino acids. This CDR3 is CASSLALRGTDTQYF. CDR3 coding DNA: TGTGCCAGCAGCTTGGCCTTGCGCGGCACAGATACGCAGTATTTT.

The V and J genes are TRBV28 and TRBJ1-4; 7 nucleotides agree with TRBD1. The CDR3 is made up of 15 amino acids. Germline CDR1 reads MDHEN; CDR2 reads SYDVKM. Trimming removed 2 bases from V and 5 bases from J; junction bases left unmatched: 5. Here the CDR3 reads CASSLGTARNEKLFF. CDR3 nucleotides: TGTGCCAGCAGTTTAGGGACAGCTAGAAATGAAAAACTGTTTTTT.

The chain couples TRBV28 to TRBJ1-1; TRBD1 matches at 7 bases. Germline V gives CDR1 MDHEN, CDR2 SYDVKM. This CDR3 contains 14 residues. With V trimmed by 5 bases and J by 7 bases, 10 bases remained unmatched. DNA for the CDR3: TGTGCCAGCAGTACCCCGGGACAGCGCTATGAAGCTTTCTTT. This gives the protein CASSTPGQRYEAFF.

V gene TRBV7-8 combines with J gene TRBJ2-1; D is perhaps TRBD1 or TRBD2 (6 bases each). Germline CDR1 and CDR2: SGHVS and FQNEAQ. V was clipped by 2 bases and J by 6 bases, with 14 bases between them. The CDR3 has 15 residues. The chain's CDR3 is CASSLYEGGPNEQFF. In DNA, the CDR3 is TGTGCCAGCAGCTTATACGAAGGGGGGCCCAATGAGCAGTTCTTC. Complete variable domain (other parts from reference TRBV7-8 and TRBJ2-1): GAGVSQSPRYKVAKRGQDVALRCDPISGHVSLFWYQQALGQGPEFLTYFQNEAQLDKSGLPSDRFFAERPEGSVSTLKIQRTQQEDSAVYLCASSLYEGGPNEQFFGPGTRLTVL.

The chain links TRBV13 to TRBJ2-1; D is uncertain. Trimming left V 1 base short and J 5 bases short, with 9 bases between. CDR3 length equals 14 residues. CDR1 PRHDT and CDR2 FYEKMQ come from the germline V gene (reference sequence). The CDR3 is CASSLVGLHNEQFF. CDR3 sequence (DNA): TGTGCCAGCAGCTTAGTTGGGCTTCACAATGAGCAGTTCTTC.

V is TRBV5-1 and J is TRBJ2-5; TRBD1 or TRBD2 may be the D gene (5 bases each). Per the germline V gene, CDR1 is SGHRS and CDR2 is YFSETQ. V gave up 0 bases and J gave up 1 base, with 13 bases separating them. There are 16 residues in the CDR3. The CDR3 is CASSLGLTGTQETQYF. DNA for the CDR3: TGCGCCAGCAGCTTGGGGCTAACCGGGACCCAAGAGACCCAGTACTTC.

The chain carries TRBV11-2 and TRBJ2-7; TRBD1 matches at 8 bases. The CDR3 sequence is 15 residues long. In germline, CDR1 is SGHAT, CDR2 FQNNGV. The junction had 11 bases not matched to a gene; V was cut back by 1 base and J by 9 bases. The DNA of the CDR3 is TGTGCCAGCAGCTTAGGGACAGGGAGTCCGTTCGGGCAGTACTTC. Amino acid sequence: CASSLGTGSPFGQYF.

The V gene is TRBV9, the J gene TRBJ2-3; D is uncertain. The germline V gene encodes CDR1 SGDLS and CDR2 YYNGEE. The CDR3 sequence is 14 residues long. Trimming stripped 4 bases from V and 2 bases from J, with 11 bases between. The CDR3 nucleotides read TGTGCCAGCAGCCCAATGATCCCCACAGATACGCAGTATTTT. Its translation is CASSPMIPTDTQYF.

This clone was recorded only once. This chain joins TRBV13 and TRBJ1-2; 9 bases map to TRBD1. There are 14 residues in the CDR3. The germline V gene encodes CDR1 PRHDT and CDR2 FYEKMQ (reference sequence). The trim removed 0 bases at V and 4 bases at J, leaving 0 bases unmatched. CDR3: CASSLGQGAYGYTF. The CDR3 region has the DNA TGTGCCAGCAGCTTAGGACAGGGGGCCTATGGCTACACCTTC.

A single count supports this clone. One end of the junction varies from germline; a read error may be responsible. CDR3 DNA sequence: TGCAGTGCTCGAGACAGAGAGACCCAGTACTTC. Translating it yields CSARDRETQYF. V gene TRBV20-1 combines with J gene TRBJ2-5; tentative D call: TRBD1 (5 bases). The CDR3 consists of 11 residues. Per germline, CDR1 DFQATT and CDR2 SNEGSKA (reference sequence).

The genes are TRBV7-2 and TRBJ2-1, with 8 bases fitting TRBD2. The CDR3 loop spans 14 amino acids. Germline assignment: CDR1 SGHTA and CDR2 FQGNSA. The V gene end was trimmed by 3 bases and the J gene end by 7 bases; junction bases not matched to a gene: 5. The CDR3 loop is CASSLSGRANEQFF. CDR3 DNA: TGTGCCAGCAGCTTGAGCGGGAGAGCTAATGAGCAGTTCTTC.